The T cell receptor beta chain described here comes from a study of blood T cell repertoires in COVID-19. Study overall: Italy, Spain and the United States were the sources of the convalescent and acute COVID-19 samples. From T cells, B-cell-depleted T cells, or PBMCs came the material, which was cDNA or gDNA.

Germline CDR1 SGHNT, CDR2 YYREEE (reference sequence). The CDR3 is made up of 13 amino acids. Trimming stripped 0 bases from V and 1 base from J, with 4 bases between. Per the original data handling: Reference gene primer amplification yielded estimated nucleated cell counts. Profiling relied on immunoSEQ multiplex PCR, and the TCRdb table lists in-frame clones only, not all of them. V and J calls and clone size are as listed in that table; D and trimming were resolved from the DNA. Among about 110,000 clones listed, 85% were seen once. The clonotype originates from a human donor in a cohort sampled during active COVID-19. This chain uses TRBV5-4 with TRBJ1-1, with D hard to call. Sequenced sample: peripheral blood. The CDR3 protein is CASSLAKNTEAFF. The CDR3 nucleotides are TGTGCCAGCAGCTTGGCAAAGAACACTGAAGCTTTCTTT.